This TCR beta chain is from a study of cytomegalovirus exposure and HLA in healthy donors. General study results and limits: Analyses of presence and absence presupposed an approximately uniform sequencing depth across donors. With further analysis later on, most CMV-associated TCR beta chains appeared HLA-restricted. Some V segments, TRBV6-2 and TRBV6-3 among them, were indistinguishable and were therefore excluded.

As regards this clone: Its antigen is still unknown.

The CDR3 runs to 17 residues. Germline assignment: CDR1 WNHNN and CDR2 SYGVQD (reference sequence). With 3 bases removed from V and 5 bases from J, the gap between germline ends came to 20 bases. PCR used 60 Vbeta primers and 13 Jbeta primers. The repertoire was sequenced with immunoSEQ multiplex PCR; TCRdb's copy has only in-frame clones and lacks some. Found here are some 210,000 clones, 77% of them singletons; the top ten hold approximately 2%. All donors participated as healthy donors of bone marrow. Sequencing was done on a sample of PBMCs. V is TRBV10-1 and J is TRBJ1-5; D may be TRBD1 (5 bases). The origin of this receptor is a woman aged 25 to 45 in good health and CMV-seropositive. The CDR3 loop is CASSDGREAGPHQPQHF. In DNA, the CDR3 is TGCGCCAGCAGTGACGGTAGGGAGGCAGGGCCACATCAGCCCCAGCATTTT.